Shown below are 30 T cell receptor beta chains from a single sample sequenced in a study of RUNX1 and TCR beta rearrangement in T-cell leukemia. Next generation amplicon sequencing characterized TCR beta DJ and VDJ rearrangements. MiXCR, run by TCRdb on the PCR reads, gives a single entry per CDR3 protein. The sample records fewer than 400 distinct CDR3 sequences, about 18% being singletons. Sequenced input: blood. These receptors were collected from a male donor with T-cell acute lymphoblastic leukemia.

By its share, this clonotype is hyperexpanded. The chain recombines TRBV11-2 with TRBJ1-6; D is possibly TRBD1 (5 bases). This CDR3 spans 17 amino acids. Trimming left V 2 bases short and J 0 bases short, with 11 bases between. Looked up from germline, CDR1 is SGHAT and CDR2 is FQNNGV. CDR3 region: CASSLWGTASYNSPLHF. In DNA, the CDR3 is TGTGCCAGCAGCTTATGGGGGACCGCCTCCTATAATTCACCCCTCCACTTT. The complete variable domain, with remaining parts taken from reference TRBV11-2 and TRBJ1-6, reads EAGVAQSPRYKIIEKRQSVAFWCNPISGHATLYWYQQILGQGPKLLIQFQNNGVVDDSQLPKDRFSAERLKGVDSTLKIQPAKLEDSAVYLCASSLWGTASYNSPLHFGNGTRLTVT.

This clonotype was counted only a few times. The J gene is TRBJ1-4, the V gene TRBV6-5, with D uncertain. Germline assignment: CDR1 MNHEY and CDR2 SVGAGI. The CDR3 has 13 residues. V was clipped by 4 bases and J by 8 bases, with 11 bases between them. The CDR3 region is CASSWVNEEKLFF. CDR3 bases: TGTGCCAGCAGTTGGGTAAACGAGGAAAAACTGTTTTTT.

This clonotype is large by share. The chain combines TRBV4-3 with TRBJ1-4; D call uncertain. The CDR3 spans 14 residues. CDR1 is LGHNA and CDR2 is YSLEER in the germline V gene. V was shortened by 0 bases and J by 6 bases, with 8 bases between the two germline ends. CDR3 bases: TGCGCCAGCAGCCAAGACATGGGGTATGAAAAACTGTTTTTT. Translation gives CASSQDMGYEKLFF.

In this sample, this clonotype is medium-sized (0.01 to 0.1%). The gene calls are TRBV7-9 and TRBJ1-4, with TRBD1 matching over 8 bases. This CDR3 is 15 amino acids long. The germline V gene encodes CDR1 SEHNR and CDR2 FQNEAQ (reference sequence). V lost 5 bases to trimming and J lost 4 bases; unmatched junction nucleotides: 6. The CDR3 spells CASSRSQGGNEKLFF. The CDR3, as DNA: TGTGCCAGCAGCCGTTCACAGGGGGGTAATGAAAAACTGTTTTTT.

By share, this clonotype counts as large. This chain uses TRBV10-3 with TRBJ1-2; D perhaps matches TRBD1 (5 bases). Trimming took 10 bases from V and 5 from J, leaving 32 bases between them. The CDR3 has 18 amino acids. From germline, CDR1 is ENHRY and CDR2 SYGVKD. CDR3 nucleotide sequence: TGTGCCACCAGGAGGGGAGGTAGGATCGGGGAAAAGAATTATGGCTACACCTTC. This encodes CATRRGGRIGEKNYGYTF.

The CDR3 sequence: CAISESINQPQHF. CDR3 coding DNA: TGTGCCATCAGTGAGTCGATCAATCAGCCCCAGCATTTT. The V call is TRBV10-3, the J call TRBJ1-5; D ambiguous. The CDR3 contains 13 residues. Per germline, CDR1 ENHRY and CDR2 SYGVKD. The V end lost 0 bases, the J end lost 3 bases, and 3 bases lay between the germline ends.

This clonotype rates as large. The CDR3 loop is CASSQDRGTGANVLTF. CDR3 nucleotides: TGTGCCAGCAGCCAAGATCGGGGGACTGGGGCCAACGTCCTGACTTTC. The rearrangement links TRBV4-2 to TRBJ2-6, with TRBD2 as a possible D gene (6 bases). Per germline, CDR1 LGHNA and CDR2 YNFKEQ. This CDR3 region has 16 residues. The V and J ends lost 0 bases and 2 bases respectively, with 8 bases between them.

The chain joins TRBV7-3 to TRBJ1-1; D unclear. The DNA end lines up better with TRBJ1-6; the J call may be wrong. The CDR3 runs to 13 residues. Germline lookup yields CDR1 SGHTA and CDR2 FQGTGA. Here the CDR3 DNA reads TGTGCCAGCAGCTTATTAGGGAAACCACCCCTCCACTTT. This sequence encodes CASSLLGKPPLHF.

This clonotype is deemed large. This chain uses TRBV12-3 or TRBV12-4 with TRBJ1-4; 9 positions match TRBD1. CDR3 length: 16 residues. Germline trimming cut 10 bases from V and 8 bases from J; bases unmatched to any gene: 17. CDR3 amino acids: CATTMGDGTGSEKLFF. The CDR3 region has the DNA TGTGCCACTACCATGGGGGACGGGACAGGGAGCGAAAAACTGTTTTTT.

The rearrangement uses TRBV12-3 or TRBV12-4 and TRBJ2-2; D not resolved. The CDR3 contains 12 residues. V lost 8 bases and J lost 9, with 13 bases in between. The CDR3 region is CASLFDRRELFF. CDR3 coding DNA: TGTGCCAGCCTTTTTGATCGGAGGGAGCTGTTTTTT.

This clonotype has just a few counts. This chain connects TRBV11-3 to TRBJ2-1; 7 positions match TRBD2. Looked up from germline, CDR1 is SGHNT and CDR2 is YENEEA. There are 17 residues in the CDR3. V shed 7 bases and J 0 bases; nucleotides not matched to a gene: 12. The CDR3 coding sequence is TGTGCCAGCAACCGGGGGGAGGCGGGAACCTCCTACAATGAGCAGTTCTTC. Encoded protein: CASNRGEAGTSYNEQFF.

By its share, this clonotype is medium-sized (0.01 to 0.1%). The rearrangement uses TRBV23-1 and TRBJ1-2, with no clear D. TRBV23-1 carries the ORF label, with uncertain function. The V and J ends lost 4 bases and 8 bases respectively, with 23 bases between them. This CDR3 has 16 amino acids. The CDR3 DNA is TGCGCCAGCAGTCGTCCTCCGGGCCTTACAACGGGGGGCTACACCTTC. Translating gives CASSRPPGLTTGGYTF.

A note on this clonotype: A much larger clone sits a single nucleotide away, making a read error possible. The chain joins TRBV4-3 to TRBJ2-7; D possibly corresponds to TRBD1 (6 bases). Germline V gives CDR1 LGHNA, CDR2 YSLEER. CDR3 size: 15 residues. V was trimmed by 0 bases and J by 4 bases, leaving 13 bases between them. The CDR3 region has the DNA TGCGCCAGCAGCCAAGATATCAGGGGTGTGTACGAGCAGTACTTC. Its translation: CASSQDIRGVYEQYF.

This clonotype rates as large. CDR3 in DNA: TGTGCCAGCAGAACCGGGATTTACTCTGGAAACACCATATATTTT. Amino acid sequence: CASRTGIYSGNTIYF. This chain uses TRBV12-3 or TRBV12-4 with TRBJ1-3, with no clear D. The CDR3 spans 15 residues. The ends were cut back, 6 bases at V and 0 bases at J, with 12 bases in the middle.

By sample fraction, this clonotype is large (0.1 to 1%). The genes are TRBV20-1 and TRBJ1-4; possible D gene TRBD1, 5 bases. Looked up from germline, CDR1 is DFQATT and CDR2 is SNEGSKA (reference sequence). This CDR3 is built from 15 residues. V lost 5 bases and J lost 8, with 21 bases in between. The CDR3 region has the DNA TGCAGTGCTTTGGGGGAGGCACCCCCCATGGAAAAACTGTTTTTT. Protein product: CSALGEAPPMEKLFF.

The chain recombines TRBV11-2 with TRBJ1-1, with TRBD1 as a possible D gene (5 bases). This CDR3 has 15 amino acids. Germline V gene lookup returns CDR1 SGHAT and CDR2 FQNNGV. V was trimmed by 6 bases and J by 2 bases, leaving 16 bases between them. The CDR3 loop reads CASSYWGERNTEAFF. The CDR3 DNA follows: TGTGCCAGCAGTTATTGGGGGGAACGAAACACTGAAGCTTTCTTT.

In its sample, this clonotype is large. V and J are TRBV6-6 and TRBJ1-4, with a weak D call TRBD1 (5 bases). In germline, CDR1 is MNHNY, CDR2 SVGAGI (reference sequence). Trimming took 8 bases from V and 2 from J, leaving 6 bases between them. The CDR3 sequence is 12 residues long. CDR3 nucleotide sequence: TGTGCCAGCGGGGGGACTAATGAAAAACTGTTTTTT. Translation: CASGGTNEKLFF.

This clonotype was seen only a few times. One end of the junction does not line up with germline, which may come from a read error. The DNA for the CDR3 is TGTACCAGCTCCGTGGACAGCGGCTCTGGGGCCAACGTCCTGACTTTT. Amino acid sequence: CTSSVDSGSGANVLTF. The chain employs TRBV6-4 and TRBJ2-6; perhaps TRBD1 as D (6 bases). Germline-derived CDR1 and CDR2 are MRHNA and SNTAGT. The CDR3 spans 16 residues.

This clonotype qualifies as large. The genes are TRBV5-4 and TRBJ1-1; D unresolved. The CDR3 is 13 amino acids. CDR1 and CDR2 from the germline V gene are SGHNT and YYREEE (reference sequence). The germline V and J ends were trimmed by 0 bases and 0 bases, with 3 bases remaining between them. CDR3 residues: CASSLELNTEAFF. The DNA for the CDR3 is TGTGCCAGCAGCTTGGAATTGAACACTGAAGCTTTCTTT.

Notes on this clonotype: Just one base apart from a much larger clone, this may be a read error. This sequence joins TRBV4-3 and TRBJ2-7, with D maybe TRBD2 (8 bases). Germline CDR1 reads LGHNA; CDR2 reads YSLEER. This CDR3 comprises 15 residues. The CDR3 spells CASSPGGTDPYEQCF. The CDR3 DNA sequence: TGCGCCAGCAGCCCGGGGGGGACAGACCCCTACGAGCAGTGCTTC.

This clonotype occurred a few times. V gene TRBV5-5 combines with J gene TRBJ2-7, with 10 bases fitting TRBD1. J was trimmed by 3 bases and V by 4 bases; bases with no gene match: 13. This CDR3 spans 17 amino acids. CDR1 is SGHKS and CDR2 is YYEKEE in the germline V gene (reference sequence). CDR3 DNA: TGTGCCAGCAGCCTAGACCCTCTCCGGGACAGGGGCTACGAGCAGTACTTC. It codes for CASSLDPLRDRGYEQYF.

By share of the sample, this clonotype is medium-sized (0.01 to 0.1%). V usage is TRBV6-2 or TRBV6-3 and J usage is TRBJ2-7, with D unresolved. Germline V gene lookup returns CDR1 MNHEY and CDR2 SVGEGT. V was shortened by 8 bases and J by 5 bases, with 10 bases between the two germline ends. The CDR3 length is 11 residues. This CDR3 is CASSRWDEQYF. In DNA form, the CDR3 reads TGTGCCAGCTCTAGATGGGACGAGCAGTACTTC.

This clonotype is termed medium-sized (0.01 to 0.1%). This chain connects TRBV20-1 to TRBJ2-1, with 10 bases fitting TRBD2. Germline V CDR1 and CDR2: DFQATT, SNEGSKA (reference sequence). Trimming took 3 bases from V and 16 from J; bases not matched to a gene: 12. The CDR3 extends over 13 amino acids. The CDR3 bases are TGCAGTGCTAGCAGCGGGAGGGCCACGGAGGGATTCTTC. Protein sequence: CSASSGRATEGFF.

J is TRBJ2-7 and V is TRBV6-1, with 9 bases matching TRBD1. CDR3 size: 15 residues. The germline V gene encodes CDR1 MNHNS and CDR2 SASEGT. After removal of 1 base from V and 3 bases from J, the junction contained 4 bases not matched to a gene. CDR3 coding DNA: TGTGCCAGCAGTGAAGTCGAGACAGGGGGCTACGAGCAGTACTTC. Its translation: CASSEVETGGYEQYF.

In its sample, this clonotype ranks as large. V usage is TRBV3-1 and J usage is TRBJ1-3; the D gene is possibly TRBD1 (5 bases). V dropped 3 bases and J dropped 2 bases, with 11 bases sitting between them. Germline lookup yields CDR1 LGHDT and CDR2 YNNKEL (reference sequence). This CDR3 is built from 15 residues. CDR3 nucleotide sequence: TGTGCCAGCAGCCAGGAGGGAGGGGCTGGAAACACCATATATTTT. Residues: CASSQEGGAGNTIYF. The variable domain in full, with the rest retrieved from reference TRBV3-1 and TRBJ1-3, is DTAVSQTPKYLVTQMGNDKSIKCEQNLGHDTMYWYKQDSKKFLKIMFSYNNKELIINETVPNRFSPKSPDKAHLNLHINSLELGDSAVYFCASSQEGGAGNTIYFGEGSWLTVV.

This clonotype is large (0.1 to 1%) in the sample. The V and J genes are TRBV6-4 and TRBJ1-5; D not certain. The CDR3 is 13 residues long. Germline values: CDR1 MRHNA, CDR2 SNTAGT. Trimming removed 3 bases at V and 1 base at J, with 4 bases between. In DNA, the CDR3 is TGTGCCAGCAGTGAAGGGAGCAATCAGCCCCAGCATTTT. Residues: CASSEGSNQPQHF.

CDR3 sequence: CASSSSSYPSYEQYF. The CDR3 nucleotides are TGTGCCAGCAGTTCTTCATCCTACCCATCCTACGAGCAGTACTTC. This rearrangement joins TRBV27 to TRBJ2-7; D remains ambiguous. CDR1 is MNHEY, CDR2 SMNVEV, per germline (reference sequence). This CDR3 has 15 amino acids. V dropped 4 bases and J dropped 1 base, with 14 bases sitting between them.

This clonotype is labeled large. V usage is TRBV19 and J usage is TRBJ1-6; possible D gene TRBD1, 5 bases. This CDR3 comprises 14 residues. V lost 7 bases and J lost 5, with 12 bases in between. Germline CDR1 reads LNHDA; CDR2 reads SQIVND (reference sequence). Here the CDR3 DNA reads TGTGCCAGTAAGCCAGGGATGGATAATTCACCCCTCCACTTT. This encodes CASKPGMDNSPLHF. The whole variable domain, remainder taken from reference TRBV19 and TRBJ1-6, is DGGITQSPKYLFRKEGQNVTLSCEQNLNHDAMYWYRQDPGQGLRLIYYSQIVNDFQKGDIAEGYSVSREKKESFPLTVTSAQKNPTAFYLCASKPGMDNSPLHFGNGTRLTVT.

This clonotype is labeled as hyperexpanded. The rearrangement joins TRBV12-3 or TRBV12-4 to TRBJ1-1; tentatively, D is TRBD1 (5 bases). The V gene lost 3 bases and the J gene lost 5 bases, with 13 bases spanning the gap. This CDR3 has 14 amino acids. The CDR3 coding sequence is TGTGCCAGCAGTTTGCCCTCGTGGGGGACTGAAGCTTTCTTT. The encoded protein is CASSLPSWGTEAFF.

The chain joins TRBV9 to TRBJ1-2; D call uncertain. This CDR3 has 14 residues. CDR1 is SGDLS and CDR2 is YYNGEE in the germline V gene. The germline V and J ends were trimmed by 2 bases and 4 bases, with 12 bases remaining between them. This CDR3 is CASSVRWEGYGYTF. The CDR3 coding sequence is TGTGCCAGCAGCGTGAGGTGGGAAGGCTATGGCTACACCTTC.